This T cell receptor (beta chain) was identified during a study of neurological immune-mediated disorders. The authors made cDNA by 5'RACE with 10-nucleotide random UMIs. MiXCR was run by TCRdb on the 5' RACE reads, yielding one entry per CDR3 protein. The sample lists roughly 80,000 distinct CDR3 sequences; roughly 18% were seen once. Trimming left V 2 bases short and J 0 bases short, with 13 bases between. The CDR3 contains 16 residues. Germline V gives CDR1 SGHDN, CDR2 FVKESK. Sequences were obtained from PBMCs. The V and J genes are TRBV14 and TRBJ2-5; D call uncertain. This sequence originates from a middle-aged woman in good health. For the CDR3, the DNA is TGTGCCAGCAGCCAATCGACTCTTCCGTACCAAGAGACCCAGTACTTC. Translating it yields CASSQSTLPYQETQYF. The full variable domain, completed using reference TRBV14 and TRBJ2-5, is EAGVTQFPSHSVIEKGQTVTLRCDPISGHDNLYWYRRVMGKEIKFLLHFVKESKQDESGMPNNRFLAERTGGTYSTLKVQPAELEDSGVYFCASSQSTLPYQETQYFGPGTRLLVL.